This T cell receptor (beta chain) was sequenced during a study of control samples from healthy donors and cancer patients. Profiling relied on immunoSEQ multiplex PCR, and the TCRdb table lists in-frame clones only, not all of them. The table records 100,000 to 150,000 clones, approximately 94% of them present only once. The CDR3 covers 14 residues. The V gene's germline CDR1 is SNHLY and CDR2 FYNNEI. V was cut by 2 bases and J by 7 bases, with 11 bases left in between. Sequences were obtained from PBMCs. The rearrangement joins TRBV2 to TRBJ1-4, with D unresolved. This TCR came from a man aged 45-60 years with head and neck cancer. The CDR3 DNA reads TGTGCCAGCAGTGAACGTGAGTTAGGTGAAAAACTGTTTTTT. Its translation: CASSERELGEKLFF.